One sample yielded the 3 T cell receptor beta chains listed below, sequenced in a study of cytomegalovirus exposure and HLA in healthy donors. PCR amplification relied on 60 Vbeta primers (plus 13 Jbeta primers). Some clones are missing from TCRdb's copy, which holds only in-frame ones; the method was immunoSEQ multiplex PCR. This sample's clone table lists under 90,000 clones. Material for sequencing was PBMCs. All receptors come from a female donor in good health and CMV-seropositive.

The chain has TRBV2 and TRBJ1-2; 8 bases are a match to TRBD1. Germline CDR1 is SNHLY and CDR2 is FYNNEI. J gave up 6 bases and V 4 bases, and 7 bases lay outside the gene matches. The CDR3 is made up of 14 amino acids. CDR3 sequence (DNA): TGTGCCAGCAGTGGGACAGGGAGCCGTAATGGCTACACCTTC. Translated, it gives CASSGTGSRNGYTF.

This chain connects TRBV15 to TRBJ2-5; 11 nucleotides line up with TRBD2. With V trimmed by 1 base and J by 3 bases, 1 base remained unmatched. The length of the CDR3 is 15 residues. Germline V CDR1 and CDR2: LNHNV, YYDKDF (reference sequence). This chain's CDR3 is CATSRVLAGEETQYF. CDR3 DNA: TGTGCCACCAGCAGAGTACTAGCGGGAGAAGAGACCCAGTACTTC.

The rearrangement uses TRBV4-2 and TRBJ2-1, with 9 bases fitting TRBD2. The ends lost 3 bases at V and 5 bases at J; junction bases unmatched: 11. The CDR3 contains 17 residues. Germline CDR1 and CDR2: LGHNA and YNFKEQ. This CDR3 reads CASSHRQSGRLDNEQFF. The CDR3 nucleotides read TGTGCCAGCAGCCATCGCCAGAGCGGGAGGTTGGACAATGAGCAGTTCTTC.